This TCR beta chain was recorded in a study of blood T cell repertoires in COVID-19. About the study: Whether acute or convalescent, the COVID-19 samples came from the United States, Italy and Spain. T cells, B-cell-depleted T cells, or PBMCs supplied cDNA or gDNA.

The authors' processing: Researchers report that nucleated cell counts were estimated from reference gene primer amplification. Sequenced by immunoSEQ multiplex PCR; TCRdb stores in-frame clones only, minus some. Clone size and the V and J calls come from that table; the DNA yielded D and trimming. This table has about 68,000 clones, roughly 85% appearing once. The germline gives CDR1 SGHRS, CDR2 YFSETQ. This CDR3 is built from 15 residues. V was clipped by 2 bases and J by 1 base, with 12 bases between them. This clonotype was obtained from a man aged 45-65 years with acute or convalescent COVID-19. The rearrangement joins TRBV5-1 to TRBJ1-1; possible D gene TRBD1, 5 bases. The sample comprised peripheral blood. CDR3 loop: CASSFRGERNTEAFF. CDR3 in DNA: TGCGCCAGCAGCTTTCGGGGGGAACGGAACACTGAAGCTTTCTTT.